This paragraph covers one T cell receptor beta chain sequence. This sample is part of a study of shared clonotypes between healthy human individuals. The assay was run at deep level. Replicate PCRs for unsorted PBMC used around 270 ng DNA (roughly 29,000 T cell genomes). Original processing methods: ImmunoSEQ junction-only sequences lacked quality scores, so their filtering differed. Profiled with immunoSEQ multiplex PCR; TCRdb holds only in-frame clones, not every one. D and trimming were read from the DNA, whereas the V and J calls and clone size are those reported in that table. The repertoire holds a few hundred thousand clones, more than 70% seen once, with about 12% in the top ten. The sequence was collected from a middle-aged woman in good health. Some clones in this sample may be carry-over from other donors' samples. The sample consisted of PBMCs.

Here the CDR3 DNA reads TGTGCCAGCAGCTTAGACAGGGTAGTTGTCATTCAGTACTTC. This encodes CASSLDRVVVIQYF. The V gene is TRBV7-8, the J gene TRBJ2-4; tentative D call: TRBD1 (6 bases). The CDR3 has 14 amino acids. Germline V gene data show CDR1 as SGHVS and CDR2 as FQNEAQ. V was shortened by 1 base and J by 9 bases, with 13 bases between the two germline ends.